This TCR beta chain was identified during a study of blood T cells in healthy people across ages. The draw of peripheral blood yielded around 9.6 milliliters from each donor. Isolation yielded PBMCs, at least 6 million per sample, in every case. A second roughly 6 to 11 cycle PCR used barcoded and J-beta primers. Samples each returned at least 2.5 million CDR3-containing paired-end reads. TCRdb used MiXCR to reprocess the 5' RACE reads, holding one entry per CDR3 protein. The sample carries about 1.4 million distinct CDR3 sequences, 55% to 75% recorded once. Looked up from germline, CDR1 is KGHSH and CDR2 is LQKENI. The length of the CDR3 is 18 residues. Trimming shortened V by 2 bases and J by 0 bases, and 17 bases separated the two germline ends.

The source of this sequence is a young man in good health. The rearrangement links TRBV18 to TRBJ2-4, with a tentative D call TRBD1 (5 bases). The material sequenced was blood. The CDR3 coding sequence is TGTGCCAGCTCACCAGCAGGTGACAGCAGACTAGCCAAAAACATTCAGTACTTC. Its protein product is CASSPAGDSRLAKNIQYF.